This entry describes one TCR beta chain. Isolation of PBMCs gave at least 6 million cells per sample. The sample originates from a study of blood T cells in healthy people across ages. A J-beta primer mix and a sample-barcoded 5' primer were used in a second PCR of roughly 7 to 12 cycles. With 12 random nucleotides, a template-switch adaptor tagged each individual cDNA molecule. MiXCR was run by TCRdb on the 5' RACE reads, yielding one entry per CDR3 protein. The top ten clones hold roughly 22% of a sample with about 830,000 distinct CDR3 sequences, over 45% of them seen once. Germline V gives CDR1 SGHTA, CDR2 FQGNSA. The CDR3 runs to 13 residues. Trimming stripped 5 bases from V and 4 bases from J, with 12 bases between.

The sequenced sample consisted of blood. The V gene is TRBV7-2, the J gene TRBJ2-7; D gene uncertain. The receptor comes from a man under 40 in good health. In nucleotides, the CDR3 is TGTGCCAGCAGCCCAGACGGGTGGTACGAGCAGTACTTC. Amino acids: CASSPDGWYEQYF.